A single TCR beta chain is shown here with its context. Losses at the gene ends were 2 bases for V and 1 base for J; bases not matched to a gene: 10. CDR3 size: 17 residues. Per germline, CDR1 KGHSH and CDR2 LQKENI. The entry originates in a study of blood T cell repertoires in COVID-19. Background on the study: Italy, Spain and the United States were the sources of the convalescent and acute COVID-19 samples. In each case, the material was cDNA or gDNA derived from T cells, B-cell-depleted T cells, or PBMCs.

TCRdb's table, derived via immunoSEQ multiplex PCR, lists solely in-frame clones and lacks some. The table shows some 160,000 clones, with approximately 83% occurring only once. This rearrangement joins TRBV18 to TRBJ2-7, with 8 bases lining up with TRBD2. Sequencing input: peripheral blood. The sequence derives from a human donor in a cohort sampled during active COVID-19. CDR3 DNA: TGTGCCAGCTCACCATTGACGCAGCGGGGGACATCCTACGAGCAGTACTTC. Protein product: CASSPLTQRGTSYEQYF.